This passage covers 14 T cell receptor beta chains from one sample sequenced in a study of shared clonotypes between healthy human individuals. Produced via immunoSEQ multiplex PCR; TCRdb's table is partial and in-frame only. The sample lists about 1 million clones; around four fifths were seen once. Sequenced: memory CD4+ T cells sorted from blood. Subset of the sample: CD45RA-negative fraction. The receptors come from a young man in good health.

This chain uses TRBV10-1 with TRBJ1-4, with D uncertain. The germline V gene has CDR1 WNHNN and CDR2 SYGVQD (reference sequence). This CDR3 contains 12 residues. Trimming cost V 4 bases and J 8 bases, with 8 bases left between them. CDR3 protein: CASSADGEKLFF. CDR3 nucleotide sequence: TGCGCCAGCAGTGCGGACGGGGAAAAACTGTTTTTT.

V gene TRBV28 combines with J gene TRBJ1-5; D not resolved. The CDR3 runs 12 residues. Deletions cut 8 bases from V and 7 bases from J, with 12 bases between. The germline V gene has CDR1 MDHEN and CDR2 SYDVKM. CDR3 bases: TGTGCCAGCGGGGATTGGGAGCAGCCCCAGCATTTT. It translates to CASGDWEQPQHF.

The chain couples TRBV18 to TRBJ1-1; 10 bases are a match to TRBD1. From germline, CDR1 is KGHSH and CDR2 LQKENI. The V segment lost 4 bases and the J segment 8 bases; nucleotides outside the gene matches: 4. The CDR3 totals 13 residues. This CDR3 reads CASSQTGGPEAFF. CDR3 nucleotides: TGTGCCAGCTCACAGACAGGGGGCCCGGAAGCTTTCTTT.

The rearrangement uses TRBV19 and TRBJ2-2, with 9 bases that match TRBD2. In germline, CDR1 is LNHDA, CDR2 SQIVND (reference sequence). CDR3 length equals 17 residues. Trimming removed 10 bases from V and 0 bases from J; junction bases left unmatched: 12. The CDR3 loop is CATLGGGRAPNTGELFF. The DNA for the CDR3 is TGTGCCACTTTGGGGGGCGGGAGGGCCCCGAACACCGGGGAGCTGTTTTTT.

In the case of this clone: At the DNA level, this CDR3 is encoded by other sequences in the same sample as well. The DNA for the CDR3 is TGTGCCAGCAGCTTGGACAGGGGGCTATACGAGCAGTACTTC. This encodes CASSLDRGLYEQYF. V gene TRBV5-4 combines with J gene TRBJ2-7, with 9 nucleotides matching TRBD1. CDR1 is SGHNT and CDR2 is YYREEE in the germline V gene (reference sequence). V trimming: 0 bases; J trimming: 4 bases; junction bases outside the gene matches: 2. The CDR3 spans 14 residues.

This clone was picked up a small number of times. The chain employs TRBV6-5 and TRBJ1-1; no definite D call. Germline lookup yields CDR1 MNHEY and CDR2 SVGAGI. V was shortened by 6 bases and J by 1 base, with 12 bases between the two germline ends. This CDR3 has 14 amino acids. The CDR3 loop reads CASRNGVSNTEAFF. The CDR3 nucleotides read TGTGCCAGCAGGAACGGCGTATCGAACACTGAAGCTTTCTTT.

V gene TRBV27 combines with J gene TRBJ2-2; D remains ambiguous. Germline V gene sequence: CDR1 MNHEY, CDR2 SMNVEV (reference sequence). Trimming left V 4 bases short and J 8 bases short, with 20 bases between. The CDR3 loop spans 16 amino acids. The CDR3: CASSSRLGITNGELFF. DNA for the CDR3: TGTGCCAGCAGTTCGCGTTTAGGCATTACTAATGGGGAGCTGTTTTTT.

The genes are TRBV5-8 and TRBJ2-7; the D gene is possibly TRBD2 (6 bases). This CDR3 comprises 13 residues. Trimming removed 0 bases at V and 7 bases at J, with 11 bases between. The germline CDR1 and CDR2 sequences are SGHTS and YDEGEE. CDR3 region: CASSLARAGEQYF. In DNA form, the CDR3 reads TGTGCCAGCAGCTTGGCCAGGGCGGGGGAGCAGTACTTC.

The chain combines TRBV7-8 with TRBJ2-7; perhaps TRBD2 as D (6 bases). The germline V gene encodes CDR1 SGHVS and CDR2 FQNEAQ. Between the trimmed V and J ends, which lost 1 base and 0 bases, there was a span of 13 bases. The CDR3 is 16 amino acids. The CDR3 loop reads CASSLETAGSSYEQYF. CDR3 in DNA: TGTGCCAGCAGCTTAGAAACAGCGGGTAGCTCCTACGAGCAGTACTTC.

This clone was observed a handful of times. The chain combines TRBV5-4 with TRBJ1-1, with D hard to call. The V and J ends lost 0 bases and 6 bases respectively, with 6 bases between them. The CDR3 has 12 residues. CDR1 and CDR2 (germline): SGHNT, YYREEE (reference sequence). The CDR3 coding sequence is TGTGCCAGCAGCTTGGCGGTACCTGAAGCTTTCTTT. Translation gives CASSLAVPEAFF.

The V gene is TRBV21-1, the J gene TRBJ1-2; no check of the table's D call, TRBD1, against the DNA was made. TRBV21-1 is a listed pseudogene. The CDR3 is made up of 15 amino acids. DNA of the CDR3: TGTGCCAGCAGCAAGGACAGGGAGGAGAGCTATGGCTACACCTTC. As protein: CASSKDREESYGYTF.

This clone was observed once. The chain is built from TRBV29-1 and TRBJ2-7; 7 bases are shared with TRBD2. The CDR3 length is 12 residues. Germline CDR1 and CDR2: SQVTM and ANQGSEA. J lost 3 bases, V lost 3 bases, and 2 bases had no gene match. CDR3 amino acids: CSVDTGGYEQYF. DNA of the CDR3: TGCAGCGTTGATACGGGGGGCTACGAGCAGTACTTC.

The chain joins TRBV11-2 to TRBJ2-3; tentatively, D is TRBD2 (5 bases). V was trimmed by 8 bases and J by 11 bases, leaving 11 bases between them. This CDR3 is 10 amino acids long. Per the germline V gene, CDR1 is SGHAT and CDR2 is FQNNGV. Here the CDR3 reads CASVRERQYF. In DNA form, the CDR3 reads TGTGCCAGCGTCCGGGAAAGGCAGTATTTT.

This clone has a handful of counts. The genes are TRBV27 and TRBJ1-1; TRBD1 is a possible D gene (5 bases). The CDR3 contains 12 residues. Trimming removed 7 bases at V and 9 bases at J, with 15 bases between. Germline CDR1 and CDR2: MNHEY and SMNVEV (reference sequence). In DNA, the CDR3 is TGTGCCAGCATACCGCAGGGAGGGAAAGCTTTCTTT. Its protein product is CASIPQGGKAFF.